This T cell receptor beta chain appears in the sequencing data of a study of blood T cells in healthy people across ages. Points from the study as a whole: The study could not conclusively compare naive and antigen-experienced cells, given its unsorted PBMCs.

Drawn from each donor were 9 to 10 milliliters of peripheral blood. CDR1 is SGHTA, CDR2 FQGNSA, per germline. The CDR3 loop spans 16 amino acids. Trimming removed 1 base at V and 4 bases at J, with 16 bases between. This clonotype occurred once. Its antigen is not known. Sample-barcoded 5' priming and a J-beta primer mix drove a second PCR of about 6 to 12 cycles. Every sample produced at least 2.5 million CDR3-containing paired-end reads. One entry per CDR3 protein, called by TCRdb with MiXCR from the 5' RACE reads. Altogether some 560,000 distinct CDR3 sequences are present, about 26% being singletons, with the ten largest covering 3% to 4%. This same sample was also part of a study on T cells of mothers and their children. That study adds: The shaping of TCR recombination output by thymic selection is similar in related and unrelated pairs.

The chain carries TRBV7-2 and TRBJ2-5; possibly TRBD2 for D (6 bases). Sequences were obtained from blood. This clonotype originated in a boy between 2 and 10 years old in good health. The CDR3 sequence: CASSLGASWGGETQYF. The CDR3 DNA reads TGTGCCAGCAGCTTAGGGGCTAGCTGGGGAGGAGAGACCCAGTACTTC.